Shown below are 3 T cell receptor beta chains from a single sample sequenced in a study of blood T cell repertoires in COVID-19 (TCRdb year 2020). Library preparation was by the immunoSEQ multiplex PCR assay. The source is immuneACCESS, and TCRdb retained only in-frame sequences with V and J called. Part of the clones is not carried over; for the studies checked, unresolved V genes explain less than half of this, and the remainder is unexplained. This sample comprises about 46,000 clones, around 86% of them detected only once. The ten largest account for more than 15% of the sample. Material for sequencing was peripheral blood. The origin of the receptors is a human donor in a cohort sampled during active COVID-19.

The chain is built from TRBV20-1 and TRBJ1-5, with a tentative D call TRBD1 (5 bases). Germline CDR1 DFQATT, CDR2 SNEGSKA (reference sequence). The CDR3 is 14 amino acids. V shed 3 bases and J shed 3 bases, with 12 bases lying between them. CDR3 amino acids: CSASNDRTNQPQHF. The CDR3 DNA is TGCAGTGCTAGTAATGACAGAACCAATCAGCCCCAGCATTTT.

The rearrangement uses TRBV9 and TRBJ2-1, with D tentatively TRBD1 (6 bases). This CDR3 comprises 13 residues. Per the germline V gene, CDR1 is SGDLS and CDR2 is YYNGEE. Trimming stripped 3 bases from V and 10 bases from J, with 14 bases between. CDR3 protein: CASSDGQRGEQFF. The CDR3 DNA is TGTGCCAGCAGCGACGGACAGCGCGGGGAGCAGTTCTTC.

The chain couples TRBV9 to TRBJ2-3; TRBD2 matches 10 bases. CDR1 is SGDLS, CDR2 YYNGEE, per germline. The V and J ends lost 4 bases and 4 bases, in that order; junction bases with no gene match: 3. The CDR3 totals 14 residues. The CDR3 is CASSPSGRADTQYF. Written as DNA, the CDR3 is TGTGCCAGCAGCCCAAGCGGGAGGGCAGATACGCAGTATTTT.